The source of this T cell receptor (beta chain) is a study of OX40 agonist ivuxolimab in advanced cancers. Study observations and caveats: Near-lowest levels of clonal expansion characterized partial responders at 0.1-3.0 mg/kg. Specificity for antigen went undetermined in the expanded peripheral T cells. In CD8+ T cells, expanded clones were on average more numerous than in CD4+. A proportion of nonresponders additionally exhibited low normalized T-cell clonal expansion.

Libraries were prepared by immunoSEQ multiplex PCR; TCRdb keeps only in-frame clonotypes and omits some of them. The sample carries tens of thousands of clones, approximately 83% recorded once. The germline V gene has CDR1 SGHRS and CDR2 YFSETQ. V was shortened by 0 bases and J by 2 bases, with 15 bases between the two germline ends. The length of the CDR3 is 17 residues. Comments on this clone: The antigen remains undetermined.

The sample was CD4+ or CD8+ T cells sorted from blood, taken in a trial of the OX40 agonist ivuxolimab. The chain carries TRBV5-1 and TRBJ2-1; no firm D call. The TCR comes from an adult with an advanced solid tumor such as melanoma, head and neck, liver or kidney cancer. CDR3 in DNA: TGCGCCAGCAGCTTGGTGAGTAGCTCCAGCCCCTACAATGAGCAGTTCTTC. This encodes CASSLVSSSSPYNEQFF.